Presented here are 6 T cell receptor beta chains from one specimen sequenced in a study of cytomegalovirus exposure and HLA in healthy donors. Primers for the PCR totalled 60 Vbeta and 13 Jbeta. Libraries were prepared by immunoSEQ multiplex PCR; TCRdb keeps only in-frame clonotypes and omits some of them. The table lists 180,000 or so clones, around 75% of them singletons. The source material was PBMCs. The source is a woman between 40 and 50 years old in good health and CMV-seropositive.

The chain is built from TRBV25-1 and TRBJ2-3; 8 bases fit TRBD2. Germline V lookup: CDR1 MGHDK, CDR2 SYGVNS. V shed 2 bases and J 1 base; nucleotides not matched to a gene: 5. The CDR3 contains 16 residues. CDR3: CASSEAVAGRTDTQYF. The CDR3, as DNA: TGTGCCAGCAGTGAAGCGGTAGCGGGGCGCACAGATACGCAGTATTTT.

The chain combines TRBV9 with TRBJ2-1, with D possibly matching TRBD2 (6 bases). This CDR3 has 15 amino acids. V was trimmed by 0 bases and J by 6 bases, leaving 13 bases between them. The V gene's germline CDR1 is SGDLS and CDR2 YYNGEE. This chain's CDR3 is CASSVEPGLGNEQFF. The CDR3 nucleotides are TGTGCCAGCAGCGTAGAACCGGGACTCGGCAATGAGCAGTTCTTC.

J is TRBJ1-1 and V is TRBV18; 9 bases align to TRBD1. This CDR3 has 15 amino acids. The V and J ends lost 4 bases and 0 bases, in that order; junction bases with no gene match: 3. Germline V gene sequence: CDR1 KGHSH, CDR2 LQKENI. DNA for the CDR3: TGTGCCAGCTCACAGGGGACAGGGATGAACACTGAAGCTTTCTTT. Protein sequence: CASSQGTGMNTEAFF.

The chain links TRBV5-4 to TRBJ2-1; D not resolved. The V end lost 4 bases, the J end lost 5 bases, and 22 bases lay between the germline ends. This CDR3 contains 17 residues. Germline lookup yields CDR1 SGHNT and CDR2 YYREEE (reference sequence). This CDR3 is CASSLQRLLPPHNEQFF. The CDR3 DNA sequence: TGTGCCAGCAGCCTCCAGAGACTCCTTCCCCCACACAATGAGCAGTTCTTC.

About this clone itself: The same CDR3 arises from other DNA sequences in this sample as well. This sequence joins TRBV19 and TRBJ2-3; the match to TRBD2 covers 8 bases. This CDR3 region has 15 residues. V shed 3 bases and J 0 bases; nucleotides not matched to a gene: 2. CDR1 LNHDA and CDR2 SQIVND come from the germline V gene (reference sequence). CDR3 bases: TGTGCCAGTAGTATCGCTAGCGGGAGCACAGATACGCAGTATTTT. Amino acids: CASSIASGSTDTQYF. Full variable domain (missing parts from reference TRBV19 and TRBJ2-3): DGGITQSPKYLFRKEGQNVTLSCEQNLNHDAMYWYRQDPGQGLRLIYYSQIVNDFQKGDIAEGYSVSREKKESFPLTVTSAQKNPTAFYLCASSIASGSTDTQYFGPGTRLTVL.

The chain couples TRBV28 to TRBJ1-2; 8 nucleotides agree with TRBD1. This CDR3 spans 19 amino acids. V gave up 2 bases and J gave up 4 bases; unmatched junction bases: 18. Germline lookup yields CDR1 MDHEN and CDR2 SYDVKM. The CDR3 region is CASSLPLPRQGPLGYGYTF. The CDR3 DNA sequence: TGTGCCAGCAGTTTACCCCTCCCCCGACAGGGGCCTCTAGGCTATGGCTACACCTTC.